This TCR beta chain came from a study of T cells expressing NK-cell markers. Study-wide context: Sorted T-cell subsets CD3+CD56+NKG2C+, CD3+CD56+NKG2C- and CD3+CD56-NKG2C+ were TCR beta-sequenced.

This CDR3 is 14 amino acids long. CDR1 and CDR2 from the germline V gene are SEHNR and FQNEAQ (reference sequence). Regarding this clonotype: The antigen remains unidentified.

Study results and limitations: Certain NKG2C+ T cell clones were expanded, and their HCMV specificity remained unclear. Among several donors, these clonotypes also ranked first in the CD3+CD56-NKG2C+ fraction.

Making the TCR beta cDNA relied on 5'RACE template switching with UMIs. TCRdb reprocessed the 5' RACE reads and keeps a single row for each CDR3 protein, giving no DNA. Its listing shows 550,000 to 600,000 distinct CDR3 sequences. Sequencing was done on a sample of blood T cells: a sorted CD56 or NKG2C T cell subset, CD4+ or CD8+ T cells, or bulk PBMC T cells (not recorded which). The receptor's source is a man aged 18 to 30 in good health. The chain links TRBV7-9 to TRBJ1-1; with no DNA, the TCRdb D assignment of TRBD1 cannot be verified. CDR3 amino acids: CASSRQGRDTEAFF.